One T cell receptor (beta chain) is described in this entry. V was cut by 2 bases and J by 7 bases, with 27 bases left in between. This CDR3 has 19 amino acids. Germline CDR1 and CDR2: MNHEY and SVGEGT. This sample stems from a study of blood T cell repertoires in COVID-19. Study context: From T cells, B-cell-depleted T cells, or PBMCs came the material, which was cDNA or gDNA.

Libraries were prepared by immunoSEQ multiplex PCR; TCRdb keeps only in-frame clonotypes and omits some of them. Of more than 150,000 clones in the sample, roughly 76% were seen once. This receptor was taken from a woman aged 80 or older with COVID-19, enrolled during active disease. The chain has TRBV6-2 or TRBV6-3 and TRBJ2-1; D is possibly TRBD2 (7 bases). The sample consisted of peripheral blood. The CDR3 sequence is CASSYGLPGGGVEYNEQFF. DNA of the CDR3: TGTGCCAGCAGTTACGGCCTACCCGGAGGGGGGGTGGAGTATAATGAGCAGTTCTTC.